The sequence of this T cell receptor (beta chain) was determined in a study of beta chain features in type 1 diabetes. Study background: No age, gender or cell yield differences were seen between patients and healthy donors. Overall study results and limits: PCR might favor shorter templates, but any such skew would affect patients and controls equally.

V lost 4 bases and J lost 2, with 16 bases in between. The germline V gene has CDR1 SQVTM and CDR2 ANQGSEA. The length of the CDR3 is 15 residues. This clone has just a few counts. Its antigen remains unidentified. Researchers reported sorting CD4+ naive, central memory, regulatory and stem cell-like memory cells via CD45RO/CCR7/CD25/CD127/CD95/CD27. Of the isolated RNA, all was reverse transcribed, and so the sequenced material was expressed TCRB transcripts. Measured with immunoSEQ multiplex PCR; TCRdb has only the in-frame clones, and not every one. Here the sample spans approximately 250,000 clones, 13% to 15% being singletons.

The source is a woman aged 40 to 55 in good health. This chain joins TRBV29-1 and TRBJ2-3; no definite D call. The specimen sequenced was naive CD4+ T cells from blood. In nucleotides, the CDR3 is TGCAGCGTTGGGCCCCTTGACGGAGTCACAGATACGCAGTATTTT. Amino acid sequence: CSVGPLDGVTDTQYF.